The 18 T cell receptor beta chains in this list originate from one sample, sequenced in a study of blood T cell repertoires in COVID-19. Repertoires were generated with immunoSEQ multiplex PCR, while TCRdb's copy carries only in-frame clones and drops some. The table has more than 350,000 clones, around 90% seen once. Input material: peripheral blood. The origin of the receptors is a woman between 25 and 40 years old with COVID-19, enrolled during active disease.

The rearrangement joins TRBV3-1 (or the pseudogene TRBV3-2) to TRBJ2-3, with 7 positions matching TRBD2. The ends lost 1 base at V and 2 bases at J; junction bases unmatched: 3. Germline V CDR1 and CDR2: LGHDT, YNNKEL (reference sequence). This CDR3 has 15 amino acids. The CDR3 DNA reads TGTGCCAGCAGCCAAGTAGCGGGCTTCACAGATACGCAGTATTTT. Residues: CASSQVAGFTDTQYF.

The chain is built from TRBV29-1 and TRBJ2-2, with D tentatively TRBD1 (5 bases). Per germline, CDR1 SQVTM and CDR2 ANQGSEA. With 6 bases removed from V and 1 base from J, the gap between germline ends came to 6 bases. The CDR3 length is 12 residues. The CDR3 loop reads CSVDRNTGELFF. The CDR3 DNA reads TGCAGCGTAGACAGGAACACCGGGGAGCTGTTTTTT.

As concerns this clone: Different DNA sequences within this sample yield the same CDR3. The chain recombines TRBV12-3 or TRBV12-4 with TRBJ2-5, with D perhaps TRBD1 (6 bases). This CDR3 has 13 amino acids. Trimming cost V 8 bases and J 5 bases, with 15 bases left between them. The CDR3 here is CASGGRRGETQYF. DNA for the CDR3: TGTGCCAGCGGCGGCCGCAGGGGCGAGACCCAGTACTTC.

The rearrangement links TRBV4-1 to TRBJ2-7; 16 bases align to TRBD2. The CDR3 contains 22 residues. The V gene end was trimmed by 3 bases and the J gene end by 7 bases; junction bases not matched to a gene: 24. Looked up from germline, CDR1 is MGHRA and CDR2 is YSYEKL. CDR3 sequence reads: CASSQTVYIGTSGRGGSWEQYV. The DNA for the CDR3 is TGCGCCAGCAGCCAGACAGTCTACATTGGGACTAGCGGGAGGGGAGGCTCCTGGGAGCAGTACGTC.

This chain uses TRBV7-2 with TRBJ2-7; the D is unclear. Trimming took 1 base from V and 3 from J, leaving 13 bases between them. The CDR3 length is 15 residues. The germline V gene encodes CDR1 SGHTA and CDR2 FQGNSA. The CDR3 coding sequence is TGTGCCAGCAGCTTAGATGGTCTCCTATACTACGAGCAGTACTTC. This translates into CASSLDGLLYYEQYF.

V usage is TRBV5-1 and J usage is TRBJ1-4; D may be TRBD1 (5 bases). Trimming cost V 6 bases and J 4 bases, with 13 bases left between them. CDR1 is SGHRS, CDR2 YFSETQ, per germline. The CDR3 covers 14 residues. In DNA, the CDR3 is TGCGCCAGCACCCTTGGAGGGGTTAATGAAAAACTGTTTTTT. Translated: CASTLGGVNEKLFF.

This clone was counted a few times. The chain is built from TRBV13 and TRBJ2-5; 10 bases agree with TRBD2. The CDR3 spans 16 residues. Germline assignment: CDR1 PRHDT and CDR2 FYEKMQ (reference sequence). Unmatched junction bases numbered 6, after V lost 4 bases and J lost 1 base. In DNA, the CDR3 is TGTGCCAGCAGCTCCCAACTAGCGGGGATCCAAGAGACCCAGTACTTC. Translated: CASSSQLAGIQETQYF.

Only one count was recorded for this clone. The gene calls are TRBV11-2 and TRBJ1-1; perhaps TRBD1 as D (5 bases). CDR1 is SGHAT, CDR2 FQNNGV, per germline. V was trimmed by 7 bases and J by 1 base, leaving 7 bases between them. The length of the CDR3 is 12 residues. CDR3 amino acids: CASTRGNTEAFF. The CDR3 region has the DNA TGTGCCAGCACTAGGGGGAACACTGAAGCTTTCTTT.

V gene TRBV19 combines with J gene TRBJ1-2, with no clear D. Germline V CDR1 and CDR2: LNHDA, SQIVND (reference sequence). V shed 5 bases and J shed 1 base, with 17 bases lying between them. The CDR3 totals 16 residues. The CDR3 spells CASSPPSRYINYGYTF. DNA of the CDR3: TGTGCCAGTAGTCCCCCCAGCAGGTACATTAACTATGGCTACACCTTC.

The V gene is TRBV28, the J gene TRBJ1-1, with 8 bases identical to TRBD1. After removal of 7 bases from V and 4 bases from J, the junction contained 8 bases not matched to a gene. Germline V gives CDR1 MDHEN, CDR2 SYDVKM. The CDR3 is 14 residues long. CDR3 region: CASNPGQGGTEAFF. The CDR3 nucleotides are TGTGCCAGCAACCCAGGACAGGGCGGCACTGAAGCTTTCTTT. Full variable domain (missing parts from reference TRBV28 and TRBJ1-1): DVKVTQSSRYLVKRTGEKVFLECVQDMDHENMFWYRQDPGLGLRLIYFSYDVKMKEKGDIPEGYSVSREKKERFSLILESASTNQTSMYLCASNPGQGGTEAFFGQGTRLTVV.

This clone was counted many times. The rearrangement uses TRBV9 and TRBJ1-2, with 7 bases that match TRBD1. V lost 0 bases to trimming and J lost 2 bases; unmatched junction nucleotides: 7. CDR3 size: 16 residues. Per the germline V gene, CDR1 is SGDLS and CDR2 is YYNGEE. DNA for the CDR3: TGTGCCAGCAGCGTAGAGGGGGACAGCTGGAACTATGGCTACACCTTC. Translated, it gives CASSVEGDSWNYGYTF.

The chain combines TRBV5-4 with TRBJ2-7, with a weak D call TRBD1 (6 bases). V dropped 1 base and J dropped 4 bases, with 15 bases sitting between them. This CDR3 has 15 amino acids. Per the germline V gene, CDR1 is SGHNT and CDR2 is YYREEE (reference sequence). The CDR3 is CASSLSAGDLYEQYF. The CDR3 nucleotides read TGTGCCAGCAGCTTGAGTGCAGGGGATCTGTACGAGCAGTACTTC.

This chain connects TRBV9 to TRBJ2-5; 9 bases match TRBD2. V lost 0 bases to trimming and J lost 6 bases; unmatched junction nucleotides: 6. Germline V gene sequence: CDR1 SGDLS, CDR2 YYNGEE. This CDR3 has 15 residues. DNA of the CDR3: TGTGCCAGCAGCGTAGATCTTAGCGGGAGCCAGACCCAGTACTTC. Translated, it gives CASSVDLSGSQTQYF.

The chain recombines TRBV7-2 with TRBJ2-4; D is perhaps TRBD2 (6 bases). Germline V lookup: CDR1 SGHTA, CDR2 FQGNSA. CDR3 length equals 16 residues. Trimming took off 5 bases at V and 0 bases at J, with 14 bases between the two ends. The CDR3: CASSPLAGLAKNIQYF. The CDR3 DNA follows: TGTGCCAGCAGCCCTCTGGCGGGGCTAGCCAAAAACATTCAGTACTTC.

V is TRBV19 and J is TRBJ1-2; 9 positions agree with TRBD1. Germline values: CDR1 LNHDA, CDR2 SQIVND (reference sequence). V lost 8 bases, J lost 1 base, and 20 bases stayed unmatched. The CDR3 is 19 amino acids. CDR3 loop: CASGSFTGTGYLLNYGYTF. CDR3 sequence (DNA): TGTGCCAGTGGAAGTTTCACCGGGACAGGGTATCTCCTTAACTATGGCTACACCTTC.

The rearrangement uses TRBV21-1 and TRBJ2-3; the D call of TRBD2 is as the table states it, not checked on the DNA. TRBV21-1 is marked as a pseudogene. This CDR3 is 17 amino acids long. CDR3 in amino acids: CASSLVVAGRGGDTQYF. The CDR3 DNA is TGTGCCAGCAGCTTGGTTGTTGCGGGTAGGGGAGGAGATACGCAGTATTTT.

The gene calls are TRBV5-6 and TRBJ2-1; D not resolved. Germline CDR1 and CDR2: SGHDT and YYEEEE. This CDR3 region has 14 residues. Trimming shortened V by 4 bases and J by 6 bases, and 14 bases separated the two germline ends. CDR3 region: CASSTGTNFNEQFF. CDR3 DNA: TGTGCCAGCAGCACGGGTACCAATTTCAATGAGCAGTTCTTC.

The chain employs TRBV10-3 and TRBJ1-1; 9 bases match TRBD1. CDR1 is ENHRY, CDR2 SYGVKD, per germline. The CDR3 consists of 16 residues. Germline trimming cut 3 bases from V and 2 bases from J; bases unmatched to any gene: 7. The CDR3, as DNA: TGTGCCATCAGTGAAGGGGACAGGGAGGTAAACACTGAAGCTTTCTTT. Translated, it gives CAISEGDREVNTEAFF.